Listed here are 8 T cell receptor beta chains from one sample, sequenced in a study of blood T cell repertoires in COVID-19. Generated by immunoSEQ multiplex PCR, the TCRdb table keeps only in-frame clones and is missing some. The sample lists fewer than 350,000 clones, nearly 90% seen once, with around 1.7% in the top ten. Sequencing was performed on PBMCs or T cells enriched from blood (not recorded which). These receptor sequences come from a woman between 18 and 30 years old with acute COVID-19.

The chain couples TRBV6-5 to TRBJ2-1, with TRBD2 as a possible D gene (5 bases). V lost 7 bases to trimming and J lost 3 bases, with 13 bases between them. This CDR3 is 14 amino acids long. The germline gives CDR1 MNHEY, CDR2 SVGAGI. The CDR3 bases are TGTGCCAGCACCGGGGAAGCGGACTACAATGAGCAGTTCTTC. Residues: CASTGEADYNEQFF.

This clone was found a few times. The chain carries TRBV5-1 and TRBJ1-2, with 9 positions matching TRBD1. V trimming: 4 bases; J trimming: 6 bases; junction bases outside the gene matches: 10. The CDR3 has 15 residues. CDR1 SGHRS and CDR2 YFSETQ come from the germline V gene. CDR3 loop: CASSLFRDRVDGYTF. The DNA of the CDR3 is TGCGCCAGCAGCCTGTTCCGGGACAGGGTAGATGGCTACACCTTC.

The V gene is TRBV10-1, the J gene TRBJ2-3, with TRBD2 matching over 8 bases. Trimming took 5 bases from V and 0 from J; bases not matched to a gene: 7. Looked up from germline, CDR1 is WNHNN and CDR2 is SYGVQD (reference sequence). The CDR3 consists of 16 residues. CDR3 in amino acids: CASSQLAALSTDTQYF. The CDR3 DNA is TGCGCCAGCAGTCAACTAGCGGCTCTTAGCACAGATACGCAGTATTTT.

The chain combines TRBV7-8 with TRBJ2-1, with 11 positions matching TRBD2. Germline CDR1 SGHVS, CDR2 FQNEAQ. Unmatched junction bases numbered 6, after V lost 6 bases and J lost 2 bases. The CDR3 runs 16 residues. The CDR3 DNA reads TGTGCCAGCAGTCCCTCACTAGCGGGAGCCTACAATGAGCAGTTCTTC. This encodes CASSPSLAGAYNEQFF.

J is TRBJ1-1 and V is TRBV5-1, with 10 bases fitting TRBD1. The CDR3 covers 14 residues. Germline V gives CDR1 SGHRS, CDR2 YFSETQ. V dropped 0 bases and J dropped 4; count of bases not matched to a gene: 0. The CDR3 DNA is TGCGCCAGCAGCTTGGGGACAGGGGGCACTGAAGCTTTCTTT. This gives the protein CASSLGTGGTEAFF.

This clone was counted a few times. DNA of the CDR3: TGCGCCAGCAGCCAAGGCGCACTAGTCTCCCCCTACAATGAGCAGTTCTTC. Its translation is CASSQGALVSPYNEQFF. The chain combines TRBV4-1 with TRBJ2-1; D may be TRBD2 (5 bases). The CDR3 is 17 amino acids. Germline V CDR1 and CDR2: MGHRA, YSYEKL. The V end was cut by 1 base, the J end by 2 bases, with 15 bases between.

V is TRBV30 and J is TRBJ1-5; 8 bases are a match to TRBD1. This CDR3 contains 13 residues. Germline values: CDR1 GTSNPN, CDR2 SVGIG (reference sequence). Trimming at V came to 2 bases and at J to 5 bases, leaving 2 bases not matched to a gene. The CDR3 sequence: CAWSYRGDQPQHF. The CDR3 coding sequence is TGTGCCTGGAGTTACAGGGGGGATCAGCCCCAGCATTTT.

V and J are TRBV5-5 and TRBJ1-5; possibly TRBD1 for D (5 bases). CDR1 and CDR2 (germline): SGHKS, YYEKEE (reference sequence). Trimming shortened V by 0 bases and J by 0 bases, and 10 bases separated the two germline ends. The CDR3 sequence is 16 residues long. CDR3 sequence reads: CASSLAGGYSNQPQHF. DNA of the CDR3: TGTGCCAGCAGCTTGGCGGGGGGTTATAGCAATCAGCCCCAGCATTTT.